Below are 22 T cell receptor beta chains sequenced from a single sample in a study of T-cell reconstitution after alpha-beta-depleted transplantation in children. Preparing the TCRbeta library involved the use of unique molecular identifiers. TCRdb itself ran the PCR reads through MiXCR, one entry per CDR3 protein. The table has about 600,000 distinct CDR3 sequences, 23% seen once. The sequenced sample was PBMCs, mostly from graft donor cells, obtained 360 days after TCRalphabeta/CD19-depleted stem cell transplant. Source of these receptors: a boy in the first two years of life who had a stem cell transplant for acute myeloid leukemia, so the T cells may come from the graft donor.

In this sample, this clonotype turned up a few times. The CDR3 here is CASSYPGSPQYF. DNA for the CDR3: TGTGCCAGCAGCTACCCCGGGTCCCCGCAGTATTTT. This chain uses TRBV7-3 with TRBJ2-3, with D unclear. The ends were cut back, 4 bases at V and 10 bases at J, with 12 bases in the middle. The CDR3 runs to 12 residues. Germline V lookup: CDR1 SGHTA, CDR2 FQGTGA.

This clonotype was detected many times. The CDR3 DNA is TGCAGTGCTAGAAGACTTGCGCCCGACCAAGAGACCCAGTACTTC. Encoded protein: CSARRLAPDQETQYF. V and J are TRBV20-1 and TRBJ2-5; D gene ambiguous. This CDR3 region has 15 residues. Trimming left V 2 bases short and J 0 bases short, with 13 bases between. CDR1 is DFQATT, CDR2 SNEGSKA, per germline (reference sequence).

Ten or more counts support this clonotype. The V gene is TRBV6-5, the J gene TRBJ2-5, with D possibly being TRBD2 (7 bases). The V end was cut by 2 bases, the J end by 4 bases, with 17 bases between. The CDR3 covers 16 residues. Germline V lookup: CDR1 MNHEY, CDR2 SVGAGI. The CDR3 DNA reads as TGTGCCAGCAGTTACCGGGGGGAATGGACAGCAGAGACCCAGTACTTC. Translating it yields CASSYRGEWTAETQYF.

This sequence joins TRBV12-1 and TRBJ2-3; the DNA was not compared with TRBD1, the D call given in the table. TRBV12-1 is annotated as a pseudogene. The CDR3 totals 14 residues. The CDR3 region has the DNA TGTGCCAGCAGCCAGACAAGTTGGGGGATGCCGCAGTATTTT. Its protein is CASSQTSWGMPQYF.

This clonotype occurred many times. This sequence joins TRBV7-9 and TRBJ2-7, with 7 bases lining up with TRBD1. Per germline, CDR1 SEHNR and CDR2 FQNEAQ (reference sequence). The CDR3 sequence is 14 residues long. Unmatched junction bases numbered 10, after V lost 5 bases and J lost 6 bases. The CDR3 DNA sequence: TGTGCCAGCAGCATTCGGGACAGTCGTCCCGAGCAGTACTTC. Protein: CASSIRDSRPEQYF.

CDR3 in DNA: TGCAGTGCCACTAAAACCTACGAGCAGTACTTC. It yields the protein CSATKTYEQYF. The rearrangement joins TRBV20-1 to TRBJ2-7; D ambiguous. The length of the CDR3 is 11 residues. CDR1 is DFQATT and CDR2 is SNEGSKA in the germline V gene (reference sequence). V was shortened by 6 bases and J by 2 bases, with 8 bases between the two germline ends.

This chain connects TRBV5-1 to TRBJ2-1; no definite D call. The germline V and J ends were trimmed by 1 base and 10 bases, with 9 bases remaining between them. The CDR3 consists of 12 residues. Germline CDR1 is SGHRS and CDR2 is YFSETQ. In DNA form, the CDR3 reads TGCGCCAGCAGCTTGACGACGGAGGAGCAGTTCTTC. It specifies CASSLTTEEQFF. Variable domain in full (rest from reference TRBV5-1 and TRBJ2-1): KAGVTQTPRYLIKTRGQQVTLSCSPISGHRSVSWYQQTPGQGLQFLFEYFSETQRNKGNFPGRFSGRQFSNSRSEMNVSTLELGDSALYLCASSLTTEEQFFGPGTRLTVL.

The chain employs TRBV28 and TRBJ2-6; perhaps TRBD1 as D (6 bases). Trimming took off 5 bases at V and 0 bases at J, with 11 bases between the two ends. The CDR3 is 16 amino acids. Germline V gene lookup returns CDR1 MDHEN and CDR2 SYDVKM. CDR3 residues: CASSSQGTSGANVLTF. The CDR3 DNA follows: TGTGCCAGCAGTAGCCAGGGGACCTCTGGGGCCAACGTCCTGACTTTC.

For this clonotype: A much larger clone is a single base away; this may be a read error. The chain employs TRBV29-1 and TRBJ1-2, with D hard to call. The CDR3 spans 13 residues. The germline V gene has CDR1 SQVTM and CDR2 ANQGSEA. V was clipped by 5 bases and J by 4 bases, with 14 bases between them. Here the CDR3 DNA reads TGCAGCGTTACTCTGAGGAGGTTCTATGGCTACACCTTC. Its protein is CSVTLRRFYGYTF. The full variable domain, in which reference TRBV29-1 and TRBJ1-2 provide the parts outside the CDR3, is SAVISQKPSRDICQRGTSLTIQCQVDSQVTMMFWYRQQPGQSLTLIATANQGSEATYESGFVIDKFPISRPNLTFSTLTVSNMSPEDSSIYLCSVTLRRFYGYTFGSGTRLTVV.

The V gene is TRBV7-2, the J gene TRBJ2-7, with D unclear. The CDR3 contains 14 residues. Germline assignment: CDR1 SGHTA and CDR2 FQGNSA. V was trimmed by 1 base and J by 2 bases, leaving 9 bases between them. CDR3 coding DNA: TGTGCCAGCAGCTTAGAAATTCCTGCCTACGAGCAGTACTTC. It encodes CASSLEIPAYEQYF.

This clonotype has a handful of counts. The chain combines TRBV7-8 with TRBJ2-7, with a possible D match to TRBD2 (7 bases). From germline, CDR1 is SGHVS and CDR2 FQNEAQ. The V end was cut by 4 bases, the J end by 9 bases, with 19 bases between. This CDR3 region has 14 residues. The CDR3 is CASSSLVGGLGQYF. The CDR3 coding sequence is TGTGCCAGCAGCTCCCTAGTCGGGGGGCTGGGGCAGTACTTC.

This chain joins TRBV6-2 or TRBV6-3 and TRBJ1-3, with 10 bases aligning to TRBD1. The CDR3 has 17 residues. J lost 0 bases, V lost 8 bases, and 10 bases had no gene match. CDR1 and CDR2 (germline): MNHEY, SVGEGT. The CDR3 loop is CASRIGTGARSGNTIYF. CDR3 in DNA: TGTGCCAGCCGTATCGGGACAGGGGCTCGCTCTGGAAACACCATATATTTT.

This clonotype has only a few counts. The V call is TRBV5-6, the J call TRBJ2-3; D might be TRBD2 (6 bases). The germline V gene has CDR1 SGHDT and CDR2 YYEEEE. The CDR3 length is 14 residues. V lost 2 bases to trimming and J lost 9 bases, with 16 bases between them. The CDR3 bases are TGTGCCAGCAGCTTCGGGGGTTCGTTAGGGACGCAGTATTTT. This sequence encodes CASSFGGSLGTQYF.

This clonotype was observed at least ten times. CDR3 in amino acids: CASGPKMNTEAFF. As DNA, the CDR3 is TGTGCCAGCGGTCCTAAGATGAACACTGAAGCTTTCTTT. The J gene is TRBJ1-1, the V gene TRBV6-1; D gene uncertain. Germline V gene lookup returns CDR1 MNHNS and CDR2 SASEGT. V was cut by 8 bases and J by 0 bases, with 10 bases left in between. The CDR3 is made up of 13 amino acids.

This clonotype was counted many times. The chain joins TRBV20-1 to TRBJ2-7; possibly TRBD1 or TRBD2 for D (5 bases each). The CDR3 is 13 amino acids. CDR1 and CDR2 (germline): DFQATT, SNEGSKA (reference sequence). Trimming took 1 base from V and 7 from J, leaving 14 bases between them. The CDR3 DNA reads TGCAGTGCTAGAGCTATGGGGGAGAGGGAGCAGTACGTC. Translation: CSARAMGEREQYV.

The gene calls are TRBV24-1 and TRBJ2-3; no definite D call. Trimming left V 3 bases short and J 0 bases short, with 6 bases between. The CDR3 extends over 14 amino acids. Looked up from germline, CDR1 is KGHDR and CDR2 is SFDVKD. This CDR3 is CATSDPTSTDTQYF. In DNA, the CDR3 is TGTGCCACCAGTGATCCGACTAGCACAGATACGCAGTATTTT.

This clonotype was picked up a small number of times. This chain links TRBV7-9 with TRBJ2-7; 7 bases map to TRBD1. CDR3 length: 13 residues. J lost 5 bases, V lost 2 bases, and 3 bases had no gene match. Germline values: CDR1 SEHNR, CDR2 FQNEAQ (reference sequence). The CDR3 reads CASSLTGVDEQYV. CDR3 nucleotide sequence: TGTGCCAGCAGCTTAACAGGGGTAGACGAGCAGTACGTC.

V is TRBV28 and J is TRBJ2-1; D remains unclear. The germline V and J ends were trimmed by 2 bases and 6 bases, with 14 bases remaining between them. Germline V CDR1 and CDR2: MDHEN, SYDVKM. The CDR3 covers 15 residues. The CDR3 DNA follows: TGTGCCAGCAGTTTAAGTGTTGCAGGAGTCAATGAGCAGTTCTTC. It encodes CASSLSVAGVNEQFF.

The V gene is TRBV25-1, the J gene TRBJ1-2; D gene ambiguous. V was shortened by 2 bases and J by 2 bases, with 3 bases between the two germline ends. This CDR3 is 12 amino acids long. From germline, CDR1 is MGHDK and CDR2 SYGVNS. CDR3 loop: CASSELNYGYTF. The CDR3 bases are TGTGCCAGCAGTGAACTGAACTATGGCTACACCTTC.

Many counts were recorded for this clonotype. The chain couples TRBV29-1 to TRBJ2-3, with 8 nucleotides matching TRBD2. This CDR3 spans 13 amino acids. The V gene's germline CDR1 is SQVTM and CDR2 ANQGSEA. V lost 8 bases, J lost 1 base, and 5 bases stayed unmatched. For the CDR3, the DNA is TGCAGCCTCTGGCGGGAGGGCACAGATACGCAGTATTTT. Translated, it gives CSLWREGTDTQYF.

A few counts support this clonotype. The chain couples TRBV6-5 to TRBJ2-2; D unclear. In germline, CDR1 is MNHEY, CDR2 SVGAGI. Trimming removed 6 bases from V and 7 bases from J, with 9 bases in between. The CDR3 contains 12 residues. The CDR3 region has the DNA TGTGCCAGCAGCACCCCCGGCGGGGAGCTGTTTTTT. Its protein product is CASSTPGGELFF.

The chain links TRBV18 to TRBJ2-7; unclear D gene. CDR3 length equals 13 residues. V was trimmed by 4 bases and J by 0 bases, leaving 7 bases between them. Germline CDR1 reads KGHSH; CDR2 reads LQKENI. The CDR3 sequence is CASSHHGSYEQYV. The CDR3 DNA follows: TGTGCCAGCTCACACCACGGCTCCTACGAGCAGTACGTC.